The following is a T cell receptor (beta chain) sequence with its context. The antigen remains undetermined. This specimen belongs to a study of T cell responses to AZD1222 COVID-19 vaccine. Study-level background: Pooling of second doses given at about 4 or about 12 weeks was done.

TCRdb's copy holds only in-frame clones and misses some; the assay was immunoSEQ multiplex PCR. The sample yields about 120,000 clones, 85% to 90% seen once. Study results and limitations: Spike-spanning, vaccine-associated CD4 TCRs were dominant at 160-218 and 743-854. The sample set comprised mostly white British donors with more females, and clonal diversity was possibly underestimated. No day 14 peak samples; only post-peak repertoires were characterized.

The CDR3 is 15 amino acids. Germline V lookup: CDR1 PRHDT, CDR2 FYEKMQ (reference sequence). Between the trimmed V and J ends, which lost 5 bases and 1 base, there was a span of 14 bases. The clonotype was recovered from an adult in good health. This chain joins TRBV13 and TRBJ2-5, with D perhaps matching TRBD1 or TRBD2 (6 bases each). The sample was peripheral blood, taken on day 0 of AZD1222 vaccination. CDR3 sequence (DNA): TGTGCCAGCAGCCGCAACTGGGGGGCCCAAGAGACCCAGTACTTC. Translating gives CASSRNWGAQETQYF.